The 30 T cell receptor beta chains reported below all come from one sample, sequenced in a study of blood T cell repertoires in COVID-19. The data were produced by immunoSEQ multiplex PCR, yet TCRdb's version contains in-frame clones alone and is incomplete. The data show 200,000 to 300,000 clones, with approximately 80% seen just once and about 9% held by the top ten. Material for sequencing was peripheral blood. The source is an elderly man with acute or convalescent COVID-19.

A few counts support this clone. This chain joins TRBV11-1 and TRBJ2-1; 8 bases line up with TRBD1. Germline V gene lookup returns CDR1 SGHAT and CDR2 FQDESV (reference sequence). The CDR3 length is 15 residues. The J segment lost 4 bases and the V segment lost 1 base, leaving 3 bases of the junction unmatched. CDR3 in amino acids: CASSLGRGRYNEQFF. In DNA form, the CDR3 reads TGTGCCAGCAGCTTAGGCAGGGGGCGTTACAATGAGCAGTTCTTC.

This clone showed up just once. The chain has TRBV4-1 and TRBJ2-1, with unresolved D. CDR3 length: 15 residues. V gave up 0 bases and J gave up 4 bases, with 10 bases separating them. CDR1 and CDR2 (germline): MGHRA, YSYEKL. The CDR3 DNA sequence: TGCGCCAGCAGCCAAGAGAGGCAGACTTACAATGAGCAGTTCTTC. This translates into CASSQERQTYNEQFF.

This CDR3 reads CASGLAGQPSDTQYF. The DNA of the CDR3 is TGTGCTAGTGGTTTGGCCGGACAGCCCTCAGATACGCAGTATTTT. The chain links TRBV12-5 to TRBJ2-3, with D tentatively TRBD1 (6 bases). Germline V gene lookup returns CDR1 LGHNT and CDR2 FRNRAP. The CDR3 spans 15 residues. V dropped 1 base and J dropped 4 bases, with 12 bases sitting between them.

CDR3 sequence: CASSFGVEAFF. The CDR3 DNA sequence: TGTGCCAGCAGTTTCGGGGTTGAAGCTTTCTTT. The J gene is TRBJ1-1, the V gene TRBV12-3 or TRBV12-4; no reliable D call. This CDR3 has 11 amino acids. With 3 bases removed from V and 7 bases from J, the gap between germline ends came to 6 bases.

The rearrangement uses TRBV9 and TRBJ2-5, with 8 bases matching TRBD2. This CDR3 comprises 15 residues. The ends lost 0 bases at V and 1 base at J; junction bases unmatched: 2. Germline CDR1 reads SGDLS; CDR2 reads YYNGEE. The chain's CDR3 is CASSVGSGSQETQYF. The DNA of the CDR3 is TGTGCCAGCAGCGTAGGGAGCGGGAGCCAAGAGACCCAGTACTTC.

This chain links TRBV5-1 with TRBJ2-7; no definite D call. This CDR3 contains 18 residues. Looked up from germline, CDR1 is SGHRS and CDR2 is YFSETQ. Deletions cut 0 bases from V and 4 bases from J, with 23 bases between. CDR3: CASSLALLASSSPYEQYF. Written as DNA, the CDR3 is TGCGCCAGCAGCTTGGCCCTTTTGGCCTCCTCCTCCCCTTACGAGCAGTACTTC.

This clone was detected many times. V is TRBV24-1 and J is TRBJ2-1; D is undetermined. The CDR3 is made up of 14 amino acids. Per the germline V gene, CDR1 is KGHDR and CDR2 is SFDVKD. V gave up 0 bases and J gave up 7 bases, with 9 bases separating them. Written as DNA, the CDR3 is TGTGCCACCAGTGATTTGCGAGGTGGGAATGAGCAGTTCTTC. It yields the protein CATSDLRGGNEQFF.

The chain carries TRBV7-2 and TRBJ2-3; 9 bases are shared with TRBD1. In germline, CDR1 is SGHTA, CDR2 FQGNSA. The trim removed 4 bases at V and 4 bases at J, leaving 6 bases unmatched. The CDR3 is made up of 15 amino acids. The CDR3 coding sequence is TGTGCCAGCAGCTCGGGACAGGGTGGGTCAGATACGCAGTATTTT. Translation: CASSSGQGGSDTQYF.

This clone was observed a few times. The chain is built from TRBV5-6 and TRBJ1-1; the match to TRBD1 covers 9 bases. Per the germline V gene, CDR1 is SGHDT and CDR2 is YYEEEE. The V gene end was trimmed by 5 bases and the J gene end by 5 bases; junction bases not matched to a gene: 7. This CDR3 region has 14 residues. CDR3 sequence reads: CASRLGTGYTEAFF. In nucleotides, the CDR3 is TGTGCCAGCAGACTCGGGACAGGGTATACTGAAGCTTTCTTT.

The rearrangement joins TRBV5-1 to TRBJ1-4; D uncertain. Germline CDR1 is SGHRS and CDR2 is YFSETQ. The CDR3 length is 12 residues. The V end was cut by 7 bases, the J end by 3 bases, with 7 bases between. The CDR3 sequence is CASHRPNEKLFF. DNA for the CDR3: TGCGCCAGCCACAGACCTAATGAAAAACTGTTTTTT.

The V call is TRBV7-3, the J call TRBJ2-2; 8 bases agree with TRBD2. The length of the CDR3 is 17 residues. Germline V gene data show CDR1 as SGHTA and CDR2 as FQGTGA. The V gene end was trimmed by 6 bases and the J gene end by 2 bases; junction bases not matched to a gene: 11. CDR3 DNA sequence: TGTGCCAGCAGTCAGAACGGGGCGGGAGGCAACACCGGGGAGCTGTTTTTT. Protein sequence: CASSQNGAGGNTGELFF.

The chain has TRBV29-1 and TRBJ2-3, with TRBD2 matching over 11 bases. V lost 5 bases to trimming and J lost 2 bases; unmatched junction nucleotides: 12. This CDR3 has 17 residues. Germline CDR1 is SQVTM and CDR2 is ANQGSEA. The CDR3 protein is CSVPSSGRLAYTDTQYF. The DNA of the CDR3 is TGCAGCGTTCCTTCTAGCGGGAGGTTAGCCTACACAGATACGCAGTATTTT.

The genes are TRBV30 and TRBJ2-7; 10 bases match TRBD2. There are 16 residues in the CDR3. J lost 4 bases, V lost 4 bases, and 13 bases had no gene match. Looked up from germline, CDR1 is GTSNPN and CDR2 is SVGIG (reference sequence). DNA of the CDR3: TGTGCCTGGATTGCAAGCGGGAGGGCCCTCGGTTACGAGCAGTACTTC. Residues: CAWIASGRALGYEQYF.

V and J are TRBV5-8 and TRBJ2-7; TRBD1 matches 7 bases. The CDR3 contains 13 residues. V was pared by 4 bases and J by 5 bases, with 6 bases of the junction left unmatched. Germline V CDR1 and CDR2: SGHTS, YDEGEE. CDR3 loop: CASSVRQGHEQYF. CDR3 nucleotide sequence: TGTGCCAGCAGCGTTAGACAGGGCCACGAGCAGTACTTC.

The chain has TRBV7-3 and TRBJ1-1; possible D gene TRBD1, 5 bases. Trimming shortened V by 2 bases and J by 7 bases, and 11 bases separated the two germline ends. CDR3 length: 13 amino acids. Germline V gene sequence: CDR1 SGHTA, CDR2 FQGTGA. The CDR3 here is CASSLGTLGEAFF. The DNA of the CDR3 is TGTGCCAGCAGCTTAGGGACTTTAGGTGAAGCTTTCTTT.

The rearrangement joins TRBV27 to TRBJ1-6; TRBD1 matches at 10 bases. The CDR3 length is 19 residues. Losses at the gene ends were 5 bases for V and 7 bases for J; bases not matched to a gene: 17. Per germline, CDR1 MNHEY and CDR2 SMNVEV (reference sequence). DNA of the CDR3: TGTGCCAGCAGTCGATCCATCTTCCGGGACAGGGGAACCAATTCACCCCTCCACTTT. This translates into CASSRSIFRDRGTNSPLHF.

The rearrangement uses TRBV4-1 and TRBJ2-1, with 7 bases lining up with TRBD1. V lost 5 bases, J lost 4 bases, and 11 bases stayed unmatched. CDR3 length: 16 amino acids. CDR1 and CDR2 (germline): MGHRA, YSYEKL. The CDR3 nucleotides are TGCGCCAGCAGCTCCTCGGGACAGCCGTTTTACAATGAGCAGTTCTTC. It yields the protein CASSSSGQPFYNEQFF.

The chain combines TRBV27 with TRBJ1-5, with D possibly matching TRBD1 (6 bases). Per germline, CDR1 MNHEY and CDR2 SMNVEV (reference sequence). Trimming took off 3 bases at V and 5 bases at J, with 8 bases between the two ends. This CDR3 comprises 13 residues. The CDR3 coding sequence is TGTGCCAGCAGTTTGTACAGGGATCAGCCCCAGCATTTT. Translation gives CASSLYRDQPQHF.

The genes are TRBV5-1 and TRBJ2-7, with D possibly matching TRBD1 (6 bases). Germline loops: CDR1 SGHRS, CDR2 YFSETQ. This CDR3 region has 13 residues. The V and J ends lost 3 bases and 1 base respectively, with 8 bases between them. CDR3 residues: CASSWGHSYEQYF. For the CDR3, the DNA is TGCGCCAGCAGCTGGGGACATTCCTACGAGCAGTACTTC.

This CDR3 reads CASSRTGGHPPVEQYF. The CDR3 nucleotides are TGTGCCAGCAGCCGAACGGGGGGACACCCCCCTGTCGAGCAGTACTTC. The chain links TRBV14 to TRBJ2-7; maybe TRBD2 (7 bases). This CDR3 has 16 residues. Trimming took off 4 bases at V and 6 bases at J, with 22 bases between the two ends. From germline, CDR1 is SGHDN and CDR2 FVKESK.

The chain couples TRBV18 to TRBJ2-1, with D possibly matching TRBD2 (6 bases). The CDR3 covers 14 residues. Germline loops: CDR1 KGHSH, CDR2 LQKENI. Trimming took 4 bases from V and 0 from J, leaving 7 bases between them. In DNA, the CDR3 is TGTGCCAGCTCACAGGGAGGCTCCTACAATGAGCAGTTCTTC. Its translation: CASSQGGSYNEQFF.

The chain links TRBV28 to TRBJ2-7, with TRBD1 matching 10 bases. The CDR3 runs 17 residues. Trimming took 3 bases from V and 1 from J; bases not matched to a gene: 9. Germline V CDR1 and CDR2: MDHEN, SYDVKM. The CDR3 is CASSFPGTGVRSYEQYF. CDR3 coding DNA: TGTGCCAGCAGTTTCCCTGGGACAGGGGTAAGGTCCTACGAGCAGTACTTC.

The rearrangement uses TRBV10-3 and TRBJ1-1; possibly TRBD1 for D (5 bases). From germline, CDR1 is ENHRY and CDR2 SYGVKD. The CDR3 has 13 residues. V lost 2 bases, J lost 1 base, and 5 bases lay in between. This CDR3 is CAISEDRNTEAFF. The CDR3 nucleotides read TGTGCCATCAGTGAGGACAGGAACACTGAAGCTTTCTTT.

The V call is TRBV6-5, the J call TRBJ1-2; 8 positions agree with TRBD1. Trimming at V came to 5 bases and at J to 5 bases, leaving 7 bases not matched to a gene. CDR1 and CDR2 from the germline V gene are MNHEY and SVGAGI. CDR3 length equals 14 residues. This CDR3 reads CASSRQGWGYGYTF. The CDR3 DNA reads as TGTGCCAGCAGTCGACAGGGGTGGGGGTATGGCTACACCTTC.

The chain links TRBV5-6 to TRBJ2-4; tentatively, D is TRBD1 (6 bases). V gave up 5 bases and J gave up 3 bases, with 12 bases separating them. This CDR3 has 14 residues. From germline, CDR1 is SGHDT and CDR2 YYEEEE. CDR3 DNA sequence: TGTGCCAGCAGGCCCAGGGGAAGCAAAAACATTCAGTACTTC. Translation gives CASRPRGSKNIQYF.

This clone has only a few counts. V usage is TRBV6-5 and J usage is TRBJ1-5, with TRBD1 identical over 11 bases. The J segment lost 6 bases and the V segment lost 8 bases, leaving 6 bases of the junction unmatched. The CDR3 has 14 amino acids. CDR1 and CDR2 from the germline V gene are MNHEY and SVGAGI. The CDR3 region is CASVGQGASQPQHF. CDR3 bases: TGTGCCAGCGTTGGACAGGGGGCAAGTCAGCCCCAGCATTTT.

The V call is TRBV12-3 or TRBV12-4, the J call TRBJ2-7, with 7 bases lining up with TRBD1. The CDR3 is 12 residues long. J was trimmed by 11 bases and V by 5 bases; bases with no gene match: 9. The CDR3 here is CASSPGTASKYF. CDR3 nucleotide sequence: TGTGCCAGCAGTCCCGGGACAGCCAGCAAGTACTTC.

This clone was counted between two and nine times. The chain links TRBV5-1 to TRBJ1-6; D perhaps matches TRBD1 (6 bases). The V gene's germline CDR1 is SGHRS and CDR2 YFSETQ. V lost 1 base, J lost 9 bases, and 14 bases lay in between. The CDR3 extends over 15 amino acids. The CDR3 DNA reads as TGCGCCAGCAGCTTGCGGGCAGGGGCCGGTTCACCCCTCCACTTT. This encodes CASSLRAGAGSPLHF.

The rearrangement uses TRBV5-4 and TRBJ2-7, with D maybe TRBD1 (6 bases). V was cut by 6 bases and J by 0 bases, with 19 bases left in between. The CDR3 is made up of 16 amino acids. CDR1 and CDR2 (germline): SGHNT, YYREEE (reference sequence). The CDR3 spells CASTPGGRASSYEQYF. CDR3 in DNA: TGTGCCAGCACCCCTGGGGGCAGGGCGAGCTCCTACGAGCAGTACTTC.

The gene calls are TRBV18 and TRBJ1-2; perhaps TRBD1 as D (5 bases). The CDR3 length is 14 residues. V lost 6 bases and J 4 bases, leaving 15 bases between the germline ends. CDR1 is KGHSH, CDR2 LQKENI, per germline. CDR3 amino acids: CASSSDSRSYGYTF. The DNA of the CDR3 is TGTGCCAGCTCCTCAGACAGTCGTTCCTATGGCTACACCTTC.